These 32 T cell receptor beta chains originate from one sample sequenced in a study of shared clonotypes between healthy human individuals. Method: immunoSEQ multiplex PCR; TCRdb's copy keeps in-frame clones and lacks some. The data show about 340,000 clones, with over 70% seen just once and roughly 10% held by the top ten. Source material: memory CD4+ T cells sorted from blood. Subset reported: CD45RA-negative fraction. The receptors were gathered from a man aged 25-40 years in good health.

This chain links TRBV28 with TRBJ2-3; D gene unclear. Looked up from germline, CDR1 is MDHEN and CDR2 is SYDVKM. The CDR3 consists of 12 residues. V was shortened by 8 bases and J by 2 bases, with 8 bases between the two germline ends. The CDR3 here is CASYLNTDTQYF. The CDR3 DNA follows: TGTGCCAGCTACCTTAACACAGATACGCAGTATTTT.

CDR3 sequence reads: CSVGGHEDLGHNEQFF. CDR3 bases: TGCAGCGTGGGGGGACACGAGGACCTAGGACACAATGAGCAGTTCTTC. The chain has TRBV29-1 and TRBJ2-1; D is perhaps TRBD1 or TRBD2 (6 bases each). CDR3 length: 16 residues. The V end lost 6 bases, the J end lost 5 bases, and 23 bases lay between the germline ends. CDR1 SQVTM and CDR2 ANQGSEA come from the germline V gene.

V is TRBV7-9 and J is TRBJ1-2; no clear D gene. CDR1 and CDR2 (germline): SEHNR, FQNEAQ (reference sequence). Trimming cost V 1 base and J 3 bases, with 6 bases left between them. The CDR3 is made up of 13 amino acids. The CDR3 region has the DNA TGTGCCAGCAGCTTAGAAAGGGACTATGGCTACACCTTC. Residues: CASSLERDYGYTF.

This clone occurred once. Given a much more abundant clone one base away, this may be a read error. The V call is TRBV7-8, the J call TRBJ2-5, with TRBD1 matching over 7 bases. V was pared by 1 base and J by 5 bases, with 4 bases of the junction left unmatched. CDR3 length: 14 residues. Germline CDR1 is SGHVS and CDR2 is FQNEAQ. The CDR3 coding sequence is TGTGCCAGCAGCTTAGGAGGGGGCGGGGAGACCCAGTACTTC. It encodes CASSLGGGGETQYF.

As DNA, the CDR3 is TGTGCCAGCAGTCGTGCCCGTCTAGCGGGGTACAATGAGCAGTTCTTC. Protein sequence: CASSRARLAGYNEQFF. The chain carries TRBV2 and TRBJ2-1; 9 nucleotides line up with TRBD2. The ends lost 5 bases at V and 4 bases at J; junction bases unmatched: 9. The CDR3 consists of 16 residues. Per the germline V gene, CDR1 is SNHLY and CDR2 is FYNNEI.

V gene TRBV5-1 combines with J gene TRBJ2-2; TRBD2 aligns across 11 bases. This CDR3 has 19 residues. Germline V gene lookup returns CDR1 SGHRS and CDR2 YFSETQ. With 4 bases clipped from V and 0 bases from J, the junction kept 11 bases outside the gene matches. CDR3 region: CASSPQGLADTSNTGELFF. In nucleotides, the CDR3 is TGCGCCAGCAGCCCCCAGGGACTAGCGGATACCTCGAACACCGGGGAGCTGTTTTTT. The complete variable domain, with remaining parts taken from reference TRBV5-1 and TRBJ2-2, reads KAGVTQTPRYLIKTRGQQVTLSCSPISGHRSVSWYQQTPGQGLQFLFEYFSETQRNKGNFPGRFSGRQFSNSRSEMNVSTLELGDSALYLCASSPQGLADTSNTGELFFGEGSRLTVL.

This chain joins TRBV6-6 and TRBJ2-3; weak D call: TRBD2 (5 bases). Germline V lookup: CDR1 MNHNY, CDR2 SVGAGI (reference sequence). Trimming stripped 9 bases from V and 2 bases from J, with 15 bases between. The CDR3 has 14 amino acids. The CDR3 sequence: CASNRGQNTDTQYF. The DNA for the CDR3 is TGTGCCAGTAACAGAGGGCAGAACACAGATACGCAGTATTTT.

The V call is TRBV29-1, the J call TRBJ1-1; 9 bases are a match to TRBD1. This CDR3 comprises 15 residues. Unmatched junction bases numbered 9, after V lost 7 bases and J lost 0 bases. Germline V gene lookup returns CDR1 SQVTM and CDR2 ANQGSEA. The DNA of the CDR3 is TGCAGCGGATCAACGACAGGGGGACTGAACACTGAAGCTTTCTTT. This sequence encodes CSGSTTGGLNTEAFF.

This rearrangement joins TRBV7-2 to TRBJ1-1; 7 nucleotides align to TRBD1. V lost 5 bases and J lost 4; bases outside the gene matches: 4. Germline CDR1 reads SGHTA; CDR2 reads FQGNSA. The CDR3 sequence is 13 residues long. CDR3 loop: CASSRDSTTEAFF. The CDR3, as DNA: TGTGCCAGCAGCCGGGACAGTACCACTGAAGCTTTCTTT.

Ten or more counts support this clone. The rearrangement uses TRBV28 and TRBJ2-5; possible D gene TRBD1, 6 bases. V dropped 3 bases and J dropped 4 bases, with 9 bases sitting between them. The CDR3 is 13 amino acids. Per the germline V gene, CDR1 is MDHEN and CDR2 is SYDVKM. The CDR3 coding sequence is TGTGCCAGCAGTTTCACAGGGAGAGAGACCCAGTACTTC. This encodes CASSFTGRETQYF.

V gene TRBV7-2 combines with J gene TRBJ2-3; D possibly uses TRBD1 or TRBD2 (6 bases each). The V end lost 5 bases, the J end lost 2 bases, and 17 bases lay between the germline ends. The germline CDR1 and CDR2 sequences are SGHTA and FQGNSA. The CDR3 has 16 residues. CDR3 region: CASSRGGIGFTDTQYF. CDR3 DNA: TGTGCCAGCAGCCGAGGGGGGATCGGGTTCACAGATACGCAGTATTTT.

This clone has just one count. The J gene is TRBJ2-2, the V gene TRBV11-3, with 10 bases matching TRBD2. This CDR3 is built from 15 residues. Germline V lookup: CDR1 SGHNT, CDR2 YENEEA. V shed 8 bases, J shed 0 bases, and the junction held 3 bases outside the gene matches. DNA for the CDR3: TGTGCCAGCCTTACTAGCGGGACGAACACCGGGGAGCTGTTTTTT. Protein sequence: CASLTSGTNTGELFF.

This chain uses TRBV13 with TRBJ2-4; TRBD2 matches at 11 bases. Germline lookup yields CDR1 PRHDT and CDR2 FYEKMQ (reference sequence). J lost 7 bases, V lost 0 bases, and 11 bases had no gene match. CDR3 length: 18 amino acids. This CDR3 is CASSLGLLAGVEGNIQYF. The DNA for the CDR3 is TGTGCCAGCAGCTTAGGGCTACTAGCGGGAGTTGAGGGGAACATTCAGTACTTC.

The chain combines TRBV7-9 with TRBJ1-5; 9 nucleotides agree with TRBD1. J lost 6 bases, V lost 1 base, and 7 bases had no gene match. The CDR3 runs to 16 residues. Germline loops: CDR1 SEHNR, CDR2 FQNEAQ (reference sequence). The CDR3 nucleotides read TGTGCCAGCAGCTTAGTGGGACAGGGTTACGGTCAGCCCCAGCATTTT. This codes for CASSLVGQGYGQPQHF. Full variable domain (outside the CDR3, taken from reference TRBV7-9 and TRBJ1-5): DTGVSQNPRHKITKRGQNVTFRCDPISEHNRLYWYRQTLGQGPEFLTYFQNEAQLEKSRLLSDRFSAERPKGSFSTLEIQRTEQGDSAMYLCASSLVGQGYGQPQHFGDGTRLSIL.

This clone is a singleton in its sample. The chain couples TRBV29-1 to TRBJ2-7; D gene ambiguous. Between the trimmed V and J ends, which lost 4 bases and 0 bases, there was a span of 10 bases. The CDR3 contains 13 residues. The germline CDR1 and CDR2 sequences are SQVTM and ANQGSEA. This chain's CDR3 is CSVGVPHSYEQYF. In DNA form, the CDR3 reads TGCAGCGTTGGGGTTCCTCACTCCTACGAGCAGTACTTC.

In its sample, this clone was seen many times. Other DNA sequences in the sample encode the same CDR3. The CDR3 reads CASSLLQGGVYEQYF. DNA of the CDR3: TGTGCCAGCAGCTTACTTCAGGGGGGGGTTTACGAGCAGTACTTC. The chain is built from TRBV7-2 and TRBJ2-7; D may match TRBD1 or TRBD2 (7 bases each). V shed 2 bases and J shed 4 bases, with 15 bases lying between them. The germline V gene encodes CDR1 SGHTA and CDR2 FQGNSA. The CDR3 is made up of 15 amino acids.

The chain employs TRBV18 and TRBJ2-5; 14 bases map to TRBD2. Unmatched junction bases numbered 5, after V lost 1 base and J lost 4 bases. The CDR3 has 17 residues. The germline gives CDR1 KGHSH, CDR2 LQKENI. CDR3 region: CASSPLRGTSGRETQYF. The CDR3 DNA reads TGTGCCAGCTCACCACTAAGGGGGACTAGCGGGAGAGAGACCCAGTACTTC.

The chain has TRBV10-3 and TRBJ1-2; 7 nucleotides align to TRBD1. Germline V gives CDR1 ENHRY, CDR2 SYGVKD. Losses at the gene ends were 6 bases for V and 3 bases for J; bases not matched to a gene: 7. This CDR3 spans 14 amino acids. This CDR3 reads CAIRKTGFDYGYTF. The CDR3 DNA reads TGTGCCATCAGGAAGACAGGGTTCGACTATGGCTACACCTTC.

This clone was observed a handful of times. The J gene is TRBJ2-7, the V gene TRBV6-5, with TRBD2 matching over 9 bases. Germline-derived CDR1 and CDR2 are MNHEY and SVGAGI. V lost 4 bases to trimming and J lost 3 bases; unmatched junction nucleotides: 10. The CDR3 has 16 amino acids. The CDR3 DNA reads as TGTGCCAGCAGTTCTCCTATAGCGGGAGCCCTCTACGAGCAGTACTTC. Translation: CASSSPIAGALYEQYF.

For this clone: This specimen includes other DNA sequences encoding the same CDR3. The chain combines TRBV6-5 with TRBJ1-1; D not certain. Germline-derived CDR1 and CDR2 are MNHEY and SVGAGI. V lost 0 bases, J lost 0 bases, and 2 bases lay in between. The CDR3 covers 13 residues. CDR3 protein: CASSYSMNTEAFF. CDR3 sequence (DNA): TGTGCCAGCAGTTACTCTATGAACACTGAAGCTTTCTTT.

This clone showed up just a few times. CDR3 in DNA: TGTGCCAGCAGTTTAAATGGCGGGCTCGGTCGTTCATCCTACGAGCAGTACTTC. It specifies CASSLNGGLGRSSYEQYF. The gene calls are TRBV27 and TRBJ2-7, with D perhaps TRBD2 (5 bases). This CDR3 contains 18 residues. The germline V and J ends were trimmed by 2 bases and 1 base, with 21 bases remaining between them. Germline V gives CDR1 MNHEY, CDR2 SMNVEV (reference sequence).

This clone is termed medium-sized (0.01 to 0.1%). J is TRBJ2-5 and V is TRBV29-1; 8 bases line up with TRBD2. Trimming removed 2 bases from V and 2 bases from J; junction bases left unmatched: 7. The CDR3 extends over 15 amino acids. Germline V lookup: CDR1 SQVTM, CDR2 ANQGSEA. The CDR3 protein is CSVELSSGRQETQYF. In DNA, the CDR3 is TGCAGCGTTGAATTGTCTAGCGGGCGGCAAGAGACCCAGTACTTC.

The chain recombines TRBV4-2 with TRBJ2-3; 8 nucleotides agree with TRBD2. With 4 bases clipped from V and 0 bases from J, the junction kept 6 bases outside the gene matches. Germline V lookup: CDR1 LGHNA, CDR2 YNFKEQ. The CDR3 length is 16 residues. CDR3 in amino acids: CASSPTSGPSTDTQYF. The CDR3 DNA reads TGTGCCAGCAGCCCAACTAGCGGACCTAGCACAGATACGCAGTATTTT.

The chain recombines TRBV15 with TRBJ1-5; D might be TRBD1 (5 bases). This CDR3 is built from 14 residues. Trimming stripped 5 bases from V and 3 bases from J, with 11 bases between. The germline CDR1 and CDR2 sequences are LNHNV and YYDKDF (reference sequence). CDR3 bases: TGTGCCACCAGCCCGGGGCAGTACAATCAGCCCCAGCATTTT. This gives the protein CATSPGQYNQPQHF.

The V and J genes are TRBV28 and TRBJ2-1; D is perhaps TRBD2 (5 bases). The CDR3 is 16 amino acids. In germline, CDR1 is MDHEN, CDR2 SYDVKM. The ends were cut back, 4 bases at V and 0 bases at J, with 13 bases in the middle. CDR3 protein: CASSWAGISSYNEQFF. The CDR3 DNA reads TGTGCCAGCAGTTGGGCGGGTATCAGCTCCTACAATGAGCAGTTCTTC.

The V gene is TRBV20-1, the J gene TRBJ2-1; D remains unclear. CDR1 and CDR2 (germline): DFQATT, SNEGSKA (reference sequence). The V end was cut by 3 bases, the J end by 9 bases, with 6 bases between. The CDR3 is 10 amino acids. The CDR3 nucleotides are TGCAGTGCTAGTATGGTTGAGCAGTTCTTC. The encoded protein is CSASMVEQFF.

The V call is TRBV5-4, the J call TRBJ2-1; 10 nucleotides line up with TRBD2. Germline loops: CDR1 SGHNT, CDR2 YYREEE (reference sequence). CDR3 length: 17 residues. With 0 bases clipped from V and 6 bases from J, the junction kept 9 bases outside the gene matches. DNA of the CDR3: TGTGCCAGCAGCTTGGGGGGAGGGACTAGCGTTCTCAATGAGCAGTTCTTC. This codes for CASSLGGGTSVLNEQFF.

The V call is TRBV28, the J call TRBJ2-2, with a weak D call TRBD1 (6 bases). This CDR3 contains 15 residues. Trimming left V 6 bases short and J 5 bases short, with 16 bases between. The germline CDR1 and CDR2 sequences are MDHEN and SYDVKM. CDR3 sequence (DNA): TGTGCCAGCAGCCGAGGGGGAGTCCAAACCGGGGAGCTGTTTTTT. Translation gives CASSRGGVQTGELFF.

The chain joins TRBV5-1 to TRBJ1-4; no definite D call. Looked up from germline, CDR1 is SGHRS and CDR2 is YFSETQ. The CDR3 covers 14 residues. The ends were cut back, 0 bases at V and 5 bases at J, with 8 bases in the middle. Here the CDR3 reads CASSLGTLNEKLFF. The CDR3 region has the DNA TGCGCCAGCAGCTTGGGGACCCTCAATGAAAAACTGTTTTTT.

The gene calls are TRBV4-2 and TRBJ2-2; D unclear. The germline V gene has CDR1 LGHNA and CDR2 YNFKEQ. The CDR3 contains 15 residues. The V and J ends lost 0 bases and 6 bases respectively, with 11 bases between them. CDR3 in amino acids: CASSQESGRAGELFF. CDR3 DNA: TGTGCCAGCAGCCAAGAGTCGGGTCGGGCCGGGGAGCTGTTTTTT.

This CDR3 is CASSGAGANVLTF. CDR3 bases: TGTGCCAGCAGCGGGGCTGGGGCCAACGTCCTGACTTTC. This rearrangement joins TRBV5-4 to TRBJ2-6; unclear D gene. Germline CDR1 is SGHNT and CDR2 is YYREEE (reference sequence). V lost 4 bases to trimming and J lost 2 bases, with 4 bases between them. The CDR3 sequence is 13 residues long.

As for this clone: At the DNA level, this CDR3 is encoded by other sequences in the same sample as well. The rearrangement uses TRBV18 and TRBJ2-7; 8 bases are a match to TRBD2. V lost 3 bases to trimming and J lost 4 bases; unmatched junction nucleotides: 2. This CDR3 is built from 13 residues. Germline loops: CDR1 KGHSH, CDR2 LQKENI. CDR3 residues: CASSPTSDYEQYF. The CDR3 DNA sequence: TGTGCCAGCTCACCGACTAGCGATTACGAGCAGTACTTC.